This T cell receptor beta chain appears in the sequencing data of a study of long-term antiretroviral therapy in people with HIV. The germline gives CDR1 SGHVS, CDR2 FQNEAQ. Losses at the gene ends were 5 bases for V and 0 bases for J; bases not matched to a gene: 7. CDR3 size: 15 residues. Study-level findings and limits: Post-ART, diversity grew, though it stayed under transplant donor control levels. Pre-ART clonal expansions dominated every time point's repertoire. HIV repertoires spanned narrower CDR3 length ranges than controls.

To note about this clone: Its antigen is not identified.

Survey-level resolution applied to immunoSEQ assay v3.0. For every sample, sequencing targeted roughly 40,000-55,000 T-cell genomes. TCRdb's table, derived via immunoSEQ multiplex PCR, lists solely in-frame clones and lacks some. The data contain some 15,000 clones, 75% to 85% of them singletons. Here the sequenced sample was unsorted PBMCs, taken 0.4 years after starting antiretroviral therapy. The J gene is TRBJ2-7, the V gene TRBV7-8; 7 bases agree with TRBD1. The clonotype originates from a man aged 30-40 years with HIV. Here the CDR3 reads CASSLGRDSSYEQYF. The CDR3 region has the DNA TGTGCCAGCAGCCTAGGCCGGGACAGCTCCTACGAGCAGTACTTC.